A selection of T cell receptor beta chains follows, all from one sample in a study of T-cell memory formation after mild COVID-19. TCRdb processed the 5' RACE reads anew with MiXCR; each CDR3 protein has one entry. The sample shows 280,000 or so distinct CDR3 sequences, 8% to 10% of them seen only once. The sequenced sample consisted of PBMCs or a T cell subset sorted from them (not recorded which). The source of these receptors is a man younger than 35 who had mild COVID-19 (a few samples of this study predate the infection). Cell type and time point are not known. The CDR3 runs from the conserved cysteine through the conserved F or W. The D gene is left open where the match is weak. Some rows mark clone size as missing; the rest say once, few, many or name a class of expanded clone.

j_call v_call d_call clone_size cdr3_aa cdr3_nt
TRBJ2-5 TRBV9 - - CASSPSTSAWGTQYF TGTGCCAGCAGTCCATCAACTAGTGCCTGGGGGACCCAGTACTTC
TRBJ1-1 TRBV18 - - CASSLTWSNTEAFF TGTGCCAGCTCACTAACATGGTCGAACACTGAAGCTTTCTTT
TRBJ2-3 TRBV6-1 TRBD2 - CASSEAAGGPYTQYF TGTGCCAGCAGTGAAGCGGCGGGGGGGCCTTATACGCAGTATTTT
TRBJ1-2 TRBV7-9 - - CASSRFYGYTF TGTGCCAGCAGCCGATTCTATGGCTACACCTTC
TRBJ1-1 TRBV7-9 TRBD1 many CASSLTGAGAEAFF TGTGCCAGCAGCTTGACAGGGGCGGGGGCTGAAGCTTTCTTT
TRBJ2-2 TRBV5-1 TRBD1 many CASKETGSNGELFF TGCGCCAGCAAGGAGACAGGGTCGAACGGGGAGCTGTTTTTT
TRBJ2-7 TRBV6-2/TRBV6-3 - few CASSYATDTPYEQYF TGTGCCAGCAGTTACGCGACAGATACCCCCTACGAGCAGTACTTC
TRBJ1-4 TRBV4-1 TRBD1 few CASSQGPGQGSEKLFF TGCGCCAGCAGCCAAGGACCGGGACAGGGAAGTGAAAAACTGTTTTTT
TRBJ2-2 TRBV4-3 - - CASSQRVDTGELFF TGCGCCAGCAGCCAAAGGGTGGACACCGGGGAGCTGTTTTTT
TRBJ2-3 TRBV20-1 - few CSARDFRGRSDTQYF TGCAGTGCTAGAGATTTCCGGGGAAGGTCCGATACGCAGTATTTT
TRBJ1-1 TRBV11-3 - - CASSLGGSVRTEAFF TGTGCCAGCAGCTTAGGCGGAAGCGTAAGGACTGAAGCTTTCTTT
TRBJ2-6 TRBV9 TRBD1 few CASSFRDRDSGANVLTF TGTGCCAGCAGCTTCCGGGACAGGGACTCTGGGGCCAACGTCCTGACTTTC
TRBJ1-2 TRBV7-8 - - CASSRWGSSYYTF TGTGCCAGCAGCCGATGGGGCAGCTCCTACTACACCTTC
TRBJ1-2 TRBV4-1 - few CASREADRSNYGYTF TGCGCCAGCCGAGAAGCGGACAGATCTAACTATGGCTACACCTTC
TRBJ2-2 TRBV11-2 - few CASRVNTGELFF TGTGCCAGCAGAGTAAACACCGGGGAGCTGTTTTTT
TRBJ2-5 TRBV6-5 TRBD2 - CASRLSGTSQETQYF TGTGCCAGCAGATTGTCCGGGACTAGCCAAGAGACCCAGTACTTC
TRBJ1-5 TRBV5-6 - few CASSTYQAEDQPQHF TGTGCCAGCAGCACCTACCAGGCTGAAGATCAGCCCCAGCATTTT
TRBJ1-1 TRBV10-3 - - CAISEGGTEAFF TGTGCCATCAGTGAGGGAGGGACTGAAGCTTTCTTT
TRBJ2-1 TRBV27 TRBD2 many CASSWGRARDEQFF TGTGCCAGCAGTTGGGGGAGGGCGAGGGATGAGCAGTTCTTC
TRBJ1-1 TRBV7-3 - - CASSSRGGTEAFF TGTGCCAGCAGCTCTCGGGGGGGGACTGAAGCTTTCTTT
TRBJ2-6 TRBV29-1 - - CSVGISGANVLTF TGCAGCGTGGGGATCTCTGGGGCCAACGTCCTGACTTTC
TRBJ2-1 TRBV7-9 TRBD2 many CASRYSGGALNEQFF TGTGCCAGCAGGTATAGCGGGGGGGCGCTTAATGAGCAGTTCTTC
TRBJ2-5 TRBV12-3/TRBV12-4 - few CASSLIGALTQYF TGTGCCAGCAGTTTAATAGGGGCCCTGACCCAGTACTTC
TRBJ2-1 TRBV5-1 TRBD1 few CASSLAGQTNNEQFF TGCGCCAGCAGCTTGGCGGGACAGACAAACAATGAGCAGTTCTTC
TRBJ2-1 TRBV20-1 TRBD2 many CSASDPRLADMYDEQFF TGCAGTGCTAGTGACCCTAGACTAGCCGATATGTACGATGAGCAGTTCTTC
TRBJ2-7 TRBV16 - many CASSSSQGSYEQYF TGTGCCAGCAGCAGCTCTCAGGGCTCCTACGAGCAGTACTTC
TRBJ1-6 TRBV14 - - CASSQVGNSPLHF TGTGCCAGCAGCCAAGTCGGGAATTCACCCCTCCACTTT
TRBJ2-6 TRBV2 - - CASSAYDRSGANVLTF TGTGCCAGCAGTGCATATGACAGGTCTGGGGCCAACGTCCTGACTTTC
TRBJ2-7 TRBV7-2 TRBD1 - CASSVTGGARGEQYF TGTGCCAGCAGCGTAACAGGGGGCGCTCGGGGCGAGCAGTACTTC
TRBJ2-2 TRBV10-3 - - CAMVKESTGELFF TGTGCCATGGTCAAGGAGAGCACCGGGGAGCTGTTTTTT